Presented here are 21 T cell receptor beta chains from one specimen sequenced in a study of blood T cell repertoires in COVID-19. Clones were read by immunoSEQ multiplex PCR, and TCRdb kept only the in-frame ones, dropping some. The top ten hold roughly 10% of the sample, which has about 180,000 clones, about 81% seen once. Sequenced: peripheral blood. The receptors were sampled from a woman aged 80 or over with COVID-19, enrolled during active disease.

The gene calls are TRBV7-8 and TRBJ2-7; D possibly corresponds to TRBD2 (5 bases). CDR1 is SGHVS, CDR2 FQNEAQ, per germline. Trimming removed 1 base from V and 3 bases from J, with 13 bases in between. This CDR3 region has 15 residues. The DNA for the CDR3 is TGTGCCAGCAGCTTAGATTCCGGACTTATCTACGAGCAGTACTTC. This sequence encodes CASSLDSGLIYEQYF.

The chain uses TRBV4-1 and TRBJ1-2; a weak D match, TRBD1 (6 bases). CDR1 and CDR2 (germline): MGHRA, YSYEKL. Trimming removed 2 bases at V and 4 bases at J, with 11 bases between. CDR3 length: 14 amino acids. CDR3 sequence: CASSQYRDTYGYTF. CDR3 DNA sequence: TGCGCCAGCAGCCAATACAGGGACACCTATGGCTACACCTTC.

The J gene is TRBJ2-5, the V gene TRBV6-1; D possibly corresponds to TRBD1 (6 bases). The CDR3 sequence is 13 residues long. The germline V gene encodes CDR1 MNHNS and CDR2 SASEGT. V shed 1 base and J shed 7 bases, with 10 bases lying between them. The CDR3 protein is CASSEDRGGTQYF. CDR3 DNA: TGTGCCAGCAGTGAAGACCGAGGGGGGACCCAGTACTTC.

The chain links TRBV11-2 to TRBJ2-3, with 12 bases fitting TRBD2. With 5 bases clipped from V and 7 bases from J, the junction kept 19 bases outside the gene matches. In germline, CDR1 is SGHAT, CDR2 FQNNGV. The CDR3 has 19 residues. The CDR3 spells CASSPGLLASGRAIYTQYF. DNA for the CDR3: TGTGCCAGCAGCCCGGGTTTATTGGCTAGCGGGAGGGCCATATATACGCAGTATTTT.

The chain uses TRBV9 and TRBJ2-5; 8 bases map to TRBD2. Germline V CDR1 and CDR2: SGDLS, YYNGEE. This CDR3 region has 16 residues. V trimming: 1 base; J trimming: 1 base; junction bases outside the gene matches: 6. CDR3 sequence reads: CASSVLGGALQETQYF. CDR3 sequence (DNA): TGTGCCAGCAGCGTACTCGGGGGGGCCCTCCAAGAGACCCAGTACTTC.

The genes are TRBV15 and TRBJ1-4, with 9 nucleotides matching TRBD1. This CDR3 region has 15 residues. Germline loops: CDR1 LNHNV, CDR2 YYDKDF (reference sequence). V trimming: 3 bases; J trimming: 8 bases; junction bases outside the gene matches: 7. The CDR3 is CATSRLTGGGEKLFF. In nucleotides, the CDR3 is TGTGCCACCAGCAGGTTGACAGGGGGAGGGGAAAAACTGTTTTTT. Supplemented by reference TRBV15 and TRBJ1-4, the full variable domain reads DAMVIQNPRYQVTQFGKPVTLSCSQTLNHNVMYWYQQKSSQAPKLLFHYYDKDFNNEADTPDNFQSRRPNTSFCFLDIRSPGLGDTAMYLCATSRLTGGGEKLFFGSGTQLSVL.

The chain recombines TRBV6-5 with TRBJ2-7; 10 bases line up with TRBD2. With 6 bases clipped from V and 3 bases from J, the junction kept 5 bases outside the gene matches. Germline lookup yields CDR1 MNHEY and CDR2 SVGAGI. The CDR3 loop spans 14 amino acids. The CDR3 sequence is CASRERGGRYEQYF. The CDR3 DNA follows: TGTGCCAGCAGGGAGCGGGGGGGCCGCTACGAGCAGTACTTC.

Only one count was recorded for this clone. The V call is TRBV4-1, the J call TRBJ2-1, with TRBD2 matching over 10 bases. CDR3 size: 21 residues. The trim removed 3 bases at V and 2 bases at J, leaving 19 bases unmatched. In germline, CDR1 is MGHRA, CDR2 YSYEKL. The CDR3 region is CASSHDQGFLAGVRAYNEQFF. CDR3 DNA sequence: TGCGCCAGCAGCCATGATCAGGGGTTCCTAGCGGGAGTGCGGGCCTACAATGAGCAGTTCTTC.

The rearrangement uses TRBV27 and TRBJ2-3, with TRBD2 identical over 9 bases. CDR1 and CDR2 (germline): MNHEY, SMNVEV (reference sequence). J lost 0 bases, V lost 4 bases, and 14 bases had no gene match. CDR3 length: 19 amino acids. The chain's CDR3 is CASSSAELAGRPSTDTQYF. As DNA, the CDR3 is TGTGCCAGCAGTTCCGCCGAACTAGCGGGCCGTCCTAGCACAGATACGCAGTATTTT.

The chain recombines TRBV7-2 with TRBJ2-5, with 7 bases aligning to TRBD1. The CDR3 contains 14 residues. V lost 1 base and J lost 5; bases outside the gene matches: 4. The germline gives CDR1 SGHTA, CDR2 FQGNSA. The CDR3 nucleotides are TGTGCCAGCAGCTTAGACAGGGGCCGGGAGACCCAGTACTTC. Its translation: CASSLDRGRETQYF.

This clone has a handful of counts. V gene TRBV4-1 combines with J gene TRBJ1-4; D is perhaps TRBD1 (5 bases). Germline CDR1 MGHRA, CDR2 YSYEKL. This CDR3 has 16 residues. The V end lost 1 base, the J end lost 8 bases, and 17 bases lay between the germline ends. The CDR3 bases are TGCGCCAGCAGCCAAGTTTCATGGGGGGTAAGAGAAAAACTGTTTTTT. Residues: CASSQVSWGVREKLFF.

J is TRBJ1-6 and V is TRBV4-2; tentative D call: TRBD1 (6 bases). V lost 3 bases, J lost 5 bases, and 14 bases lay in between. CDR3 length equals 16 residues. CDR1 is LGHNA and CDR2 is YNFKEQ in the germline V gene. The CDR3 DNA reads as TGTGCCAGCAGCCAGGAACAGGGCCCGAATAATTCACCCCTCCACTTT. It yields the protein CASSQEQGPNNSPLHF.

The DNA for the CDR3 is TGCGCCAGCACAACGCAGGGTCATAGCACAGATACGCAGTATTTT. Protein product: CASTTQGHSTDTQYF. V usage is TRBV5-1 and J usage is TRBJ2-3; D perhaps matches TRBD1 (5 bases). Germline V lookup: CDR1 SGHRS, CDR2 YFSETQ. V shed 6 bases and J shed 0 bases, with 14 bases lying between them. This CDR3 spans 15 amino acids.

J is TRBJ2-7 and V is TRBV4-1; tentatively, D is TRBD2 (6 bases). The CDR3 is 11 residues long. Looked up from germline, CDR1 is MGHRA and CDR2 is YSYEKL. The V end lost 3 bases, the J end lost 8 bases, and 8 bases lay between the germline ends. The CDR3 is CASSQAGKQYF. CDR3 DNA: TGCGCCAGCAGCCAGGCGGGGAAGCAGTACTTC.

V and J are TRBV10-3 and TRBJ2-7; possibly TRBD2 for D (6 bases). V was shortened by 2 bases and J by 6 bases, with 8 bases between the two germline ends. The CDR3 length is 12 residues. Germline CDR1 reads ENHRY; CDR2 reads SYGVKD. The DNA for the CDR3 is TGTGCCATCAGTGAGACTAGCCTCGAGCAGTACTTC. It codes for CAISETSLEQYF.

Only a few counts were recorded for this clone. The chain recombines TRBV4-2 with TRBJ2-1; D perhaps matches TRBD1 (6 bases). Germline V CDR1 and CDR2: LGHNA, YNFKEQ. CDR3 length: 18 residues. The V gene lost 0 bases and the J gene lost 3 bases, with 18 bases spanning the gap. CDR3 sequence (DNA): TGTGCCAGCAGCCAAGATCAGTGGGTGGCAGGGGACTACAATGAGCAGTTCTTC. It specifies CASSQDQWVAGDYNEQFF.

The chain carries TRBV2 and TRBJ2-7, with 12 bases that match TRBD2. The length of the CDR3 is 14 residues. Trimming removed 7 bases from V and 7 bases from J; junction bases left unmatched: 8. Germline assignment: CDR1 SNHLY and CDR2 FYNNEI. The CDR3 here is CASNRLAGAGEQYF. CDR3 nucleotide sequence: TGTGCCAGCAACAGACTAGCGGGAGCGGGTGAGCAGTACTTC.

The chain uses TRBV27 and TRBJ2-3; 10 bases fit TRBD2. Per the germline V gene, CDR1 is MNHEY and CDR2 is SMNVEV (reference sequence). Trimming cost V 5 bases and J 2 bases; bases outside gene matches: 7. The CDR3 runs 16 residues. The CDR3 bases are TGTGCCAGCAGTGAAAGGACTAGCGGATTCACAGATACGCAGTATTTT. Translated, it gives CASSERTSGFTDTQYF.

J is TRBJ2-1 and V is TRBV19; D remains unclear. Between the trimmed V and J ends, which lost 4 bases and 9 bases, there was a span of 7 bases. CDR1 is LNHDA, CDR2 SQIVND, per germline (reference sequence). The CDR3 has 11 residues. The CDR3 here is CASSTAFEQFF. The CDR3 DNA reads TGTGCCAGTAGTACAGCGTTTGAGCAGTTCTTC.

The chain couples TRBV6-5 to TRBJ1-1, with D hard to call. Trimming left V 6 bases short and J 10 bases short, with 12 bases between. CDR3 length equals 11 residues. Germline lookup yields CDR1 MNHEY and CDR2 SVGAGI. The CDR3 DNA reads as TGTGCCAGCAGCCATGGAGCCATAGCTTTCTTT. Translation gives CASSHGAIAFF.

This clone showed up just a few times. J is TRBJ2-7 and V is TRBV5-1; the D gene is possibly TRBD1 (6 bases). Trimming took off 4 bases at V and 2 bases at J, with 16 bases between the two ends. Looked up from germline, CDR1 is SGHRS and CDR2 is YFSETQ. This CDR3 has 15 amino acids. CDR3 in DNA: TGCGCCAGCAGCGGGAACAGGGATAATCCCTACGAGCAGTACTTC. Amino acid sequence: CASSGNRDNPYEQYF. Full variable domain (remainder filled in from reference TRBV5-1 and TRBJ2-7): KAGVTQTPRYLIKTRGQQVTLSCSPISGHRSVSWYQQTPGQGLQFLFEYFSETQRNKGNFPGRFSGRQFSNSRSEMNVSTLELGDSALYLCASSGNRDNPYEQYFGPGTRLTVT.